These 13 T cell receptor beta chains were sequenced from one sample in a study of blood T cell repertoires in COVID-19. Sequencing was performed with immunoSEQ multiplex PCR; in TCRdb, only in-frame clones are kept and a portion is missing. The data hold 350,000 to 450,000 clones, with more than 70% observed a single time. The sequenced sample was peripheral blood. These receptor sequences come from a man aged 35 to 55 with acute or convalescent COVID-19.

The chain links TRBV29-1 to TRBJ2-5; weak D call: TRBD1 (5 bases). Trimming pared 4 bases from V and 0 bases from J, leaving 9 bases between. There are 13 residues in the CDR3. CDR1 SQVTM and CDR2 ANQGSEA come from the germline V gene. CDR3 region: CSVVTDYQETQYF. The CDR3 bases are TGCAGCGTTGTGACAGATTACCAAGAGACCCAGTACTTC.

V gene TRBV5-6 combines with J gene TRBJ2-3; no clear D gene. Germline lookup yields CDR1 SGHDT and CDR2 YYEEEE. The CDR3 consists of 16 residues. The V gene lost 1 base and the J gene lost 3 bases, with 15 bases spanning the gap. As DNA, the CDR3 is TGTGCCAGCAGCTTGAGTTGGCCGGGTTGGACAGATACGCAGTATTTT. Amino acids: CASSLSWPGWTDTQYF.

The V and J genes are TRBV5-6 and TRBJ2-2, with TRBD2 matching 8 bases. Losses at the gene ends were 3 bases for V and 0 bases for J; bases not matched to a gene: 7. CDR3 length: 17 residues. Germline CDR1 reads SGHDT; CDR2 reads YYEEEE. The CDR3 spells CASSWGPAGANTGELFF. As DNA, the CDR3 is TGTGCCAGCAGCTGGGGGCCAGCGGGAGCGAACACCGGGGAGCTGTTTTTT.

This sequence joins TRBV28 and TRBJ1-4, with a tentative D call TRBD1 (5 bases). The CDR3 is 14 amino acids. Looked up from germline, CDR1 is MDHEN and CDR2 is SYDVKM. Trimming removed 7 bases at V and 5 bases at J, with 14 bases between. Written as DNA, the CDR3 is TGTGCCAGCACCTTCCGACAGTACAATGAAAAACTGTTTTTT. Translated, it gives CASTFRQYNEKLFF. Variable domain in full (rest from reference TRBV28 and TRBJ1-4): DVKVTQSSRYLVKRTGEKVFLECVQDMDHENMFWYRQDPGLGLRLIYFSYDVKMKEKGDIPEGYSVSREKKERFSLILESASTNQTSMYLCASTFRQYNEKLFFGSGTQLSVL.

Comments on this clone: The sample holds other DNA sequences that translate to the same CDR3. The chain couples TRBV5-1 to TRBJ1-1, with TRBD1 matching over 7 bases. V trimming: 5 bases; J trimming: 2 bases; junction bases outside the gene matches: 6. The CDR3 is 14 residues long. In germline, CDR1 is SGHRS, CDR2 YFSETQ. The CDR3 protein is CASSYRGGNTEAFF. As DNA, the CDR3 is TGCGCCAGCAGTTACAGGGGAGGCAACACTGAAGCTTTCTTT.

This clone is a singleton in its sample. The chain recombines TRBV27 with TRBJ2-1, with D unclear. The CDR3 runs to 14 residues. Trimming removed 8 bases at V and 0 bases at J, with 11 bases between. CDR1 MNHEY and CDR2 SMNVEV come from the germline V gene (reference sequence). CDR3 amino acids: CASRVGGSYNEQFF. CDR3 DNA: TGTGCCAGCCGCGTCGGCGGCTCCTACAATGAGCAGTTCTTC.

V usage is TRBV5-5 and J usage is TRBJ1-2, with 8 bases matching TRBD1. Germline values: CDR1 SGHKS, CDR2 YYEKEE (reference sequence). V shed 2 bases and J 1 base; nucleotides not matched to a gene: 7. The CDR3 runs 16 residues. CDR3 in amino acids: CASSFIRDRSNYGYTF. CDR3 in DNA: TGTGCCAGCAGCTTTATCAGGGACAGGAGTAACTATGGCTACACCTTC.

The chain couples TRBV2 to TRBJ1-1; D not resolved. The V gene's germline CDR1 is SNHLY and CDR2 FYNNEI. The CDR3 spans 17 residues. Between the trimmed V and J ends, which lost 0 bases and 2 bases, there was a span of 16 bases. The DNA of the CDR3 is TGTGCCAGCAGTGAAGCTCGGGTCATGAGAGTAAACACTGAAGCTTTCTTT. Its translation: CASSEARVMRVNTEAFF. Filled out from reference TRBV2 and TRBJ1-1, the complete variable domain reads EPEVTQTPSHQVTQMGQEVILRCVPISNHLYFYWYRQILGQKVEFLVSFYNNEISEKSEIFDDQFSVERPDGSNFTLKIRSTKLEDSAMYFCASSEARVMRVNTEAFFGQGTRLTVV.

This clone turned up a few times. The chain couples TRBV19 to TRBJ1-3; tentative D call: TRBD1 (5 bases). This CDR3 is built from 15 residues. Looked up from germline, CDR1 is LNHDA and CDR2 is SQIVND (reference sequence). V gave up 5 bases and J gave up 2 bases, with 13 bases separating them. The CDR3 is CASSSAGEPGNTIYF. Written as DNA, the CDR3 is TGTGCCAGTAGTTCCGCGGGGGAACCTGGAAACACCATATATTTT. Supplemented by reference TRBV19 and TRBJ1-3, the full variable domain reads DGGITQSPKYLFRKEGQNVTLSCEQNLNHDAMYWYRQDPGQGLRLIYYSQIVNDFQKGDIAEGYSVSREKKESFPLTVTSAQKNPTAFYLCASSSAGEPGNTIYFGEGSWLTVV.

The rearrangement uses TRBV27 and TRBJ2-7; 9 bases agree with TRBD1. Germline CDR1 reads MNHEY; CDR2 reads SMNVEV (reference sequence). J was trimmed by 6 bases and V by 2 bases; bases with no gene match: 8. CDR3 length: 15 residues. Here the CDR3 DNA reads TGTGCCAGCAGTTTAACCGGGACAGGGCTGTTCGAGCAGTACTTC. Translating gives CASSLTGTGLFEQYF.

This chain connects TRBV9 to TRBJ2-3; 7 nucleotides agree with TRBD1. Germline CDR1 SGDLS, CDR2 YYNGEE. This CDR3 has 16 amino acids. With 3 bases clipped from V and 3 bases from J, the junction kept 10 bases outside the gene matches. As DNA, the CDR3 is TGTGCCAGCAGCGAGGAAGGGGGCAGACCGACAGATACGCAGTATTTT. This gives the protein CASSEEGGRPTDTQYF.

This chain connects TRBV5-4 to TRBJ1-2, with 7 bases fitting TRBD1. This CDR3 region has 15 residues. The V and J ends lost 2 bases and 2 bases, in that order; junction bases with no gene match: 6. CDR1 SGHNT and CDR2 YYREEE come from the germline V gene (reference sequence). CDR3 sequence: CASSFGTAQNYGYTF. For the CDR3, the DNA is TGTGCCAGCAGCTTCGGGACAGCTCAAAACTATGGCTACACCTTC.

The chain combines TRBV28 with TRBJ1-5, with TRBD1 matching over 8 bases. The length of the CDR3 is 15 residues. The germline V gene has CDR1 MDHEN and CDR2 SYDVKM. V lost 5 bases and J lost 7; bases outside the gene matches: 10. CDR3 in DNA: TGTGCCAGCAGTAGAGGACAGGGAACGGGGCAGCCCCAGCATTTT. It codes for CASSRGQGTGQPQHF.